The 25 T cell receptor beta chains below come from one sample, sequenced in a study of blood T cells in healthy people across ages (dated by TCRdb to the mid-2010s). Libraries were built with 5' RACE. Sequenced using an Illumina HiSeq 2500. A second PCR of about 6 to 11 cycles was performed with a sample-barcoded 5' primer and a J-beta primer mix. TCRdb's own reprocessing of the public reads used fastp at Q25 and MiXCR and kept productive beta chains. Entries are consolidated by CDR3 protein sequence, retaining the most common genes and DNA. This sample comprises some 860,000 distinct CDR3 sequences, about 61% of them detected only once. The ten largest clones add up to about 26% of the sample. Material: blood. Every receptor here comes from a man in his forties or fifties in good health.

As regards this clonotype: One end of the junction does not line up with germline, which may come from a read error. The CDR3 DNA reads as TGCAGTGCTAGAGATACTGAGCGGTTCTTC. Protein product: CSARDTERFF. This rearrangement joins TRBV20-1 to TRBJ2-1; D ambiguous. CDR3 length: 10 amino acids. The germline V gene has CDR1 DFQATT and CDR2 SNEGSKA (reference sequence).

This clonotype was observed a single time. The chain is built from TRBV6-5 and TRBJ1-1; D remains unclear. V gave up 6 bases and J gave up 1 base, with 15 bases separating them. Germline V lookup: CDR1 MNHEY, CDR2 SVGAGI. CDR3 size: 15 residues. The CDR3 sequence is CASSQHKTGNTEAFF. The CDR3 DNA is TGTGCCAGCAGCCAACACAAGACGGGGAACACTGAAGCTTTCTTT.

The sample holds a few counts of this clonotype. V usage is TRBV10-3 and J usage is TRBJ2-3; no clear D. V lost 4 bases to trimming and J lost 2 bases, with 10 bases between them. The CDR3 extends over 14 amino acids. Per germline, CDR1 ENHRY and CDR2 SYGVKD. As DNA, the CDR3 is TGTGCCATCAGTGCTTCGGCCGACACAGATACGCAGTATTTT. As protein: CAISASADTDTQYF.

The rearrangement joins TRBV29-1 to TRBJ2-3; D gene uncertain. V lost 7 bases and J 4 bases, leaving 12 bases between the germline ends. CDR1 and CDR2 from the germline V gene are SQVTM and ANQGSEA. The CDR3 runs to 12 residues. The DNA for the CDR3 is TGCAGCGGGATACTTCCCCCAGATACGCAGTATTTT. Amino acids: CSGILPPDTQYF.

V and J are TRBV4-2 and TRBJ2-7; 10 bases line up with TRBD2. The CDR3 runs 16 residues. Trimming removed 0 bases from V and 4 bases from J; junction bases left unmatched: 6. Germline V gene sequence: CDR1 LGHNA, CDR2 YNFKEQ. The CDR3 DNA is TGTGCCAGCAGCCAAGATCTGCTAGCGGGAGCGTACGAGCAGTACTTC. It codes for CASSQDLLAGAYEQYF.

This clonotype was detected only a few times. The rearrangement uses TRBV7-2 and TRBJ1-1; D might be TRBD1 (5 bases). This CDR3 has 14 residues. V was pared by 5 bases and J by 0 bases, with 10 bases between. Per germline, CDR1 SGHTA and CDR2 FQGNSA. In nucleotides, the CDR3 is TGTGCCAGCAGCCGGGACGCCTTGAACACTGAAGCTTTCTTT. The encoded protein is CASSRDALNTEAFF.

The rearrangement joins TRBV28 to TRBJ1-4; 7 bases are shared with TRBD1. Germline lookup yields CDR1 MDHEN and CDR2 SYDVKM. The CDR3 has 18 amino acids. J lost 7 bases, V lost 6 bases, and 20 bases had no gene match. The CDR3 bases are TGTGCCAGCAGGACATCCGGACAGGTGTGGTTTGATTCTGAAAAACTGTTTTTT. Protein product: CASRTSGQVWFDSEKLFF. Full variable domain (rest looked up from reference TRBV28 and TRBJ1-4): DVKVTQSSRYLVKRTGEKVFLECVQDMDHENMFWYRQDPGLGLRLIYFSYDVKMKEKGDIPEGYSVSREKKERFSLILESASTNQTSMYLCASRTSGQVWFDSEKLFFGSGTQLSVL.

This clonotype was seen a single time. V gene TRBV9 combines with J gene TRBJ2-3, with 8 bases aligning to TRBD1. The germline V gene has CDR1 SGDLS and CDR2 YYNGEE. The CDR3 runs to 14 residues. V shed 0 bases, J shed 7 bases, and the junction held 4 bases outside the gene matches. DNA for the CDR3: TGTGCCAGCAGCGTAGATACAGGGGGGTATACGCAGTATTTT. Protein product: CASSVDTGGYTQYF.

The CDR3 reads CASNLQLAKNIQYF. As DNA, the CDR3 is TGTGCCAGCAATCTACAGCTAGCCAAAAACATTCAGTACTTC. The rearrangement joins TRBV6-1 to TRBJ2-4; D remains ambiguous. Trimming took off 7 bases at V and 0 bases at J, with 10 bases between the two ends. Germline-derived CDR1 and CDR2 are MNHNS and SASEGT. The CDR3 extends over 14 amino acids.

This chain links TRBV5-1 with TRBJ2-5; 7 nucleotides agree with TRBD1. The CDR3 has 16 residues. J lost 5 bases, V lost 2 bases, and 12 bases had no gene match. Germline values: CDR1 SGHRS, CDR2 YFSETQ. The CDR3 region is CASSLSAGGGWETQYF. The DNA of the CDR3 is TGCGCCAGCAGCTTATCAGCAGGGGGTGGATGGGAGACCCAGTACTTC.

The DNA of the CDR3 is TGTGCCAGCAGTGTTCTATCGAAAGCCAAAAACATTCAGTACTTC. This translates into CASSVLSKAKNIQYF. J is TRBJ2-4 and V is TRBV2; D unclear. Germline loops: CDR1 SNHLY, CDR2 FYNNEI. This CDR3 region has 15 residues. Trimming shortened V by 4 bases and J by 0 bases, and 10 bases separated the two germline ends.

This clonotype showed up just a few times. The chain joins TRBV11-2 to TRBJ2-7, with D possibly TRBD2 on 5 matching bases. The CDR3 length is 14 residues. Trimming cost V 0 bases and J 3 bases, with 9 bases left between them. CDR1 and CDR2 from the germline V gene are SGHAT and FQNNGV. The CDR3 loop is CASSLDSGYYEQYF. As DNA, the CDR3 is TGTGCCAGCAGCTTAGATTCGGGGTACTACGAGCAGTACTTC.

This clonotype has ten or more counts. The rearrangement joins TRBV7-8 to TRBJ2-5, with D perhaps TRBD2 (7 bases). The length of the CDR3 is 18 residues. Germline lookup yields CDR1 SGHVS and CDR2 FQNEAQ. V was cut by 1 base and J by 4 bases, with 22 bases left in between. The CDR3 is CASSLEGVGGAIIETQYF. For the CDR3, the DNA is TGTGCCAGCAGCTTAGAAGGAGTGGGGGGGGCGATAATAGAGACCCAGTACTTC.

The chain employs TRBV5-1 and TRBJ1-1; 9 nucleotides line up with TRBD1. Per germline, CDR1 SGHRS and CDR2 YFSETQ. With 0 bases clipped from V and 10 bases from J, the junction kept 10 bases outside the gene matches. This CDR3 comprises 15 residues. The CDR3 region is CASSLGGTGTIRAFF. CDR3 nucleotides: TGCGCCAGCAGCTTGGGCGGGACAGGGACTATCCGAGCTTTCTTT.

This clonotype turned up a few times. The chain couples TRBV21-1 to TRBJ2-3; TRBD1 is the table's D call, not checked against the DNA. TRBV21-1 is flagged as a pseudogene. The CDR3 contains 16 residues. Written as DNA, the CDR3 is TGTGCCAGCAGCAGACAGTTTGTAGGGCGCACAGATACGCAGTATTTT. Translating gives CASSRQFVGRTDTQYF.

CDR3 region: CASIGSGNTEAFF. In DNA form, the CDR3 reads TGCGCCAGCATAGGGTCGGGGAACACTGAAGCTTTCTTT. The V and J genes are TRBV10-2 and TRBJ1-1; D is unresolved. The CDR3 extends over 13 amino acids. Germline CDR1 WSHSY, CDR2 SAAADI. V was cut by 7 bases and J by 1 base, with 10 bases left in between.

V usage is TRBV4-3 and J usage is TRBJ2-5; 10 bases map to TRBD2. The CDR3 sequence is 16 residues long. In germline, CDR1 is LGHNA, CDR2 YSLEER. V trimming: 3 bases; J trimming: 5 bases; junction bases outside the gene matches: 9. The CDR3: CASSHKSGRAGETQYF. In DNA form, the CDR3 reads TGCGCCAGCAGCCACAAGAGCGGGAGGGCCGGTGAGACCCAGTACTTC.

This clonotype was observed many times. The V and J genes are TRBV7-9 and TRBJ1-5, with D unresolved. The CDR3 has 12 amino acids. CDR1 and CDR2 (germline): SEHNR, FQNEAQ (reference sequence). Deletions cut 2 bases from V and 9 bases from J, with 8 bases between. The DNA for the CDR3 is TGTGCCAGCAGCTTATATCTGGGGCCCCAGCATTTT. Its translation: CASSLYLGPQHF.

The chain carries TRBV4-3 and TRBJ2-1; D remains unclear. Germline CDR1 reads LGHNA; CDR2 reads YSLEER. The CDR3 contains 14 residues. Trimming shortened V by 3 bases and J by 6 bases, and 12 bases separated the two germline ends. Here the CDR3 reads CASSQSISRNEQFF. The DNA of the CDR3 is TGCGCCAGCAGCCAGTCGATTAGCCGCAATGAGCAGTTCTTC.

The CDR3 reads CSARDVQGRYTEAFF. CDR3 sequence (DNA): TGCAGTGCTAGAGATGTCCAAGGGCGGTACACTGAAGCTTTCTTT. This chain connects TRBV20-1 to TRBJ1-1; D gene unclear. There are 15 residues in the CDR3. Germline V gene sequence: CDR1 DFQATT, CDR2 SNEGSKA (reference sequence). Trimming cost V 0 bases and J 3 bases, with 14 bases left between them.

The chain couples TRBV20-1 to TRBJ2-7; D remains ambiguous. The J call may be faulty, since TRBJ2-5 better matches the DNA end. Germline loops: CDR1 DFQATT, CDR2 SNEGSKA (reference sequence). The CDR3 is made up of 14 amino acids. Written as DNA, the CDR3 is TGCAGTGCTAGAGAGTCAAAACCCCAAGAGACCCAGTACTTC. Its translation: CSARESKPQETQYF.

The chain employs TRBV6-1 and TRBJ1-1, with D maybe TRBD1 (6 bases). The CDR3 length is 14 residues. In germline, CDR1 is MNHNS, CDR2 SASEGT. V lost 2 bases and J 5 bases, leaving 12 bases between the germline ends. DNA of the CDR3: TGTGCCAGCAGTGAAATGGGGGCGCGAACTGAAGCTTTCTTT. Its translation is CASSEMGARTEAFF.

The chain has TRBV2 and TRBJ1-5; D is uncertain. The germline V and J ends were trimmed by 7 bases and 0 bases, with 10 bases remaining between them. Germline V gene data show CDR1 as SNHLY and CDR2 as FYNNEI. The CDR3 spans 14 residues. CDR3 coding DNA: TGTGCCAGCACAGGAGATGCTAGCAATCAGCCCCAGCATTTT. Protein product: CASTGDASNQPQHF.

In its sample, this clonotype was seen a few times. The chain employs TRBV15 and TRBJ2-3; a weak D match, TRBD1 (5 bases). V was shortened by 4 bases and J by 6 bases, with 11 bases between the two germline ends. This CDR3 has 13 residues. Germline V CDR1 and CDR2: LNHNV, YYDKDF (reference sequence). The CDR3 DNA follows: TGTGCCACCAGCACCAGGGTCCGGGATACGCAGTATTTT. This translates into CATSTRVRDTQYF.

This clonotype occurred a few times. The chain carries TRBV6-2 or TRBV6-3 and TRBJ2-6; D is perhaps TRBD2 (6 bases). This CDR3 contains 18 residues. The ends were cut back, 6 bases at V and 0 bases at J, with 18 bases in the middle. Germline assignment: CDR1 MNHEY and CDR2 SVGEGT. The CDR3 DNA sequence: TGTGCCAGCAGGTCAAAGCGGGTACTTTCCTCTGGGGCCAACGTCCTGACTTTC. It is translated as CASRSKRVLSSGANVLTF.